One sample yielded the 13 T cell receptor beta chains listed below, sequenced in a study of cytomegalovirus exposure and HLA in healthy donors. PCR was performed using 60 Vbeta and 13 Jbeta primers. Sequencing used immunoSEQ multiplex PCR; TCRdb keeps in-frame clones, though not all of them. The sample has 75,000 to 95,000 clones, around 84% seen once. Input material: PBMCs. Receptor source: a woman between 35 and 50 years old in good health and CMV-seropositive.

V is TRBV2 and J is TRBJ2-7; TRBD1 is a possible D gene (5 bases). Deletions cut 6 bases from V and 7 bases from J, with 19 bases between. Germline assignment: CDR1 SNHLY and CDR2 FYNNEI. The CDR3 spans 14 residues. The CDR3 region has the DNA TGTGCCAGCAGCCTGAAGCAGGGCGTAGGGGAGCAGTACTTC. Protein product: CASSLKQGVGEQYF.

Remarks on this clone: Other DNA sequences within the sample encode an identical CDR3. The chain couples TRBV29-1 to TRBJ2-5; no clear D gene. Judging by the DNA end, TRBJ2-7 fits better; the J call may be wrong. The CDR3 totals 12 residues. Germline V CDR1 and CDR2: SQVTM, ANQGSEA. The CDR3 DNA reads TGCAGCGTTGGATTGTTTGCTTACGAGCAGTACTTC. As protein: CSVGLFAYEQYF.

This chain joins TRBV5-4 and TRBJ1-3, with 9 bases matching TRBD1. The V gene end was trimmed by 3 bases and the J gene end by 4 bases; junction bases not matched to a gene: 5. This CDR3 is 15 amino acids long. CDR1 is SGHNT and CDR2 is YYREEE in the germline V gene (reference sequence). The CDR3 region is CASSSPTGGGNTIYF. As DNA, the CDR3 is TGTGCCAGCAGCTCCCCGACAGGGGGAGGAAACACCATATATTTT.

J is TRBJ2-7 and V is TRBV18, with 10 positions matching TRBD2. The CDR3 totals 14 residues. The germline V gene has CDR1 KGHSH and CDR2 LQKENI. The junction had 3 bases not matched to a gene; V was cut back by 3 bases and J by 4 bases. CDR3 in amino acids: CASSPSSGSYEQYF. CDR3 nucleotides: TGTGCCAGCTCACCGTCTAGCGGGAGTTACGAGCAGTACTTC.

With respect to this clone: One junction end does not reproduce the germline sequence, and a read error may be involved. The V call is TRBV7-7, the J call TRBJ2-3; no definite D call. The CDR3 contains 13 residues. Germline CDR1 and CDR2: SSHAT and FNYEAQ (reference sequence). The CDR3 DNA reads as TGTGCTAGCAGCTTAGAATTAACTAATACGCAGTATTTT. The encoded protein is CASSLELTNTQYF.

This clone was seen a few times. The chain is built from TRBV6-6 and TRBJ1-5; D may be TRBD1 (6 bases). Germline V gene data show CDR1 as MNHNY and CDR2 as SVGAGI (reference sequence). The length of the CDR3 is 13 residues. Deletions cut 8 bases from V and 3 bases from J, with 11 bases between. Written as DNA, the CDR3 is TGTGCCAGCCAGGGACACCTCAATCAGCCCCAGCATTTT. It translates to CASQGHLNQPQHF.

The V gene is TRBV9, the J gene TRBJ2-1, with a weak D call TRBD2 (6 bases). This CDR3 is built from 13 residues. Trimming pared 0 bases from V and 10 bases from J, leaving 11 bases between. Germline CDR1 SGDLS, CDR2 YYNGEE. CDR3 sequence (DNA): TGTGCCAGCAGCGTAGCGGAGGGGCTCGAGCAGTTCTTC. Translating it yields CASSVAEGLEQFF. Full variable domain (remainder filled in from reference TRBV9 and TRBJ2-1): DSGVTQTPKHLITATGQRVTLRCSPRSGDLSVYWYQQSLDQGLQFLIQYYNGEERAKGNILERFSAQQFPDLHSELNLSSLELGDSALYFCASSVAEGLEQFFGPGTRLTVL.

The chain joins TRBV9 to TRBJ2-5, with TRBD1 identical over 9 bases. V shed 0 bases, J shed 4 bases, and the junction held 7 bases outside the gene matches. Germline lookup yields CDR1 SGDLS and CDR2 YYNGEE. The CDR3 spans 16 residues. The CDR3 loop reads CASSVAGQGFPETQYF. For the CDR3, the DNA is TGTGCCAGCAGCGTAGCTGGACAGGGGTTTCCAGAGACCCAGTACTTC.

The chain has TRBV19 and TRBJ2-3; TRBD2 agrees at 8 bases. Germline V gene data show CDR1 as LNHDA and CDR2 as SQIVND (reference sequence). Trimming cost V 2 bases and J 5 bases; bases outside gene matches: 6. The CDR3 runs to 15 residues. The CDR3 loop reads CASSIQAGEIDTQYF. The CDR3 coding sequence is TGTGCCAGTAGTATACAAGCGGGAGAGATAGATACGCAGTATTTT.

The J gene is TRBJ2-7, the V gene TRBV7-2; D may be TRBD1 (5 bases). From germline, CDR1 is SGHTA and CDR2 FQGNSA. Between the trimmed V and J ends, which lost 6 bases and 2 bases, there was a span of 14 bases. The CDR3 runs to 14 residues. In DNA form, the CDR3 reads TGTGCCAGCAGTCCCGGGTGGGGCCCCTACGAGCAGTACTTC. Its translation is CASSPGWGPYEQYF.

The gene calls are TRBV18 and TRBJ1-2; D ambiguous. The CDR3 is 15 residues long. The V end was cut by 5 bases, the J end by 8 bases, with 21 bases between. CDR1 and CDR2 (germline): KGHSH, LQKENI. As DNA, the CDR3 is TGTGCCAGCTCAGCGACCGACATCGGGGTGGAGGGCTACACCTTC. Translated, it gives CASSATDIGVEGYTF.

J is TRBJ2-7 and V is TRBV19; 8 nucleotides line up with TRBD2. The CDR3 extends over 17 amino acids. Trimming removed 2 bases from V and 0 bases from J; junction bases left unmatched: 9. Per the germline V gene, CDR1 is LNHDA and CDR2 is SQIVND (reference sequence). The CDR3 sequence is CASSISTGGTSSYEQYF. The DNA of the CDR3 is TGTGCCAGTAGTATATCAACGGGAGGGACCTCCTCCTACGAGCAGTACTTC.

This sequence joins TRBV19 and TRBJ1-2; 7 nucleotides line up with TRBD1. CDR3 length: 14 residues. After removal of 5 bases from V and 8 bases from J, the junction contained 11 bases not matched to a gene. Per germline, CDR1 LNHDA and CDR2 SQIVND (reference sequence). The CDR3 here is CASSPGQTTSGYTF. In DNA, the CDR3 is TGTGCCAGTAGTCCGGGACAGACCACCAGCGGCTACACCTTC.